The following is a T cell receptor beta chain sequence with its context. Its antigen is still unknown. Base qualities are not provided; no much larger clone lies one nucleotide away. Libraries were prepared through the immunoSEQ multiplex PCR assay. For the multiplex PCR, a mixture combining 60 forward primers for TCR Vbeta segments and 13 reverse primers for TCR Jbeta segments was used. The CDR3 region of rearranged TCR beta genes was amplified from genomic DNA by a multiplex PCR assay. Amplified TCR beta libraries were sequenced as 87-base-pair reads on the Illumina HiSeq System. The source study handled its data this way. In a later analysis, some 80 million unique TCR beta chains were counted across the roughly 610 repertoires, and roughly 11 million of these chains were shared by at least two donors. Raw reads were error-corrected and collapsed into unique sequences by a nearest-neighbor algorithm in which closely related sequences were merged to remove PCR and sequencing errors. CDR3 sequences were aligned to IMGT reference sequences to assign V, D and J gene segments. For a sequence to be retained, a match of at least six nucleotides to both a V gene segment and a J gene segment was required. Rearrangements were classified as productive when the CDR3 lacked stop codons and remained in frame with V and J, and all other rearrangements were classified as non-productive. CDR3 was defined according to IMGT convention as the region running from the second conserved V-encoded cysteine to the conserved J-encoded phenylalanine. In an earlier analysis of roughly 610 of the donors, sequences lacking an unambiguous match to a single V gene segment were excluded. An earlier analysis of several hundred of the donors classified V segments as functional when productive rearrangements were above 56.7% and as segregating when the standard deviation between donors was above 5%. A statistical classification framework was built to diagnose cytomegalovirus status from the catalog of TCR beta chain sequences. A later analysis assigned V and J genes by comparing TCR nucleotide sequences with IMGT/GENE-DB human TR gene sequences. Using the TCRdist pipeline, a later analysis assigned CDR3 sequences along with most-parsimonious VDJ recombination scenarios. In a later analysis, each TCR beta chain was defined by its CDR3 amino acid sequence together with its V-gene family, and reads without a unique V-gene family were excluded. To address suspected cross-contamination and a sequencing artifact, a later analysis removed 592 highly shared, low-generation-probability nucleotide sequences. In a later analysis, a clonal expansion index for each public chain was calculated from normalized within-repertoire ranks of inferred template counts. A later analysis computed generation probabilities with a VDJ recombination model fitted to out-of-frame rearrangements, and checked the results against IGoR. A later analysis scored TCR-TCR, TCR-HLA and TCR-CMV co-occurrence with hypergeometric tests, applying a repertoire-size bias correction to TCR pairs. False discovery rates were estimated in a later analysis by permuting HLA or CMV assignments 20 times. In a later analysis, co-occurring TCRs were grouped using DBSCAN, and TCRdist sequence similarity was added for clustering within HLA-allele-positive subsets. Repertoires with fewer than 30,000 or more than 120,000 public chains were left out of co-occurrence clustering, as were five repertoires with anomalous nucleotide sharing. What TCRdb holds here is the immuneACCESS table cut down to in-frame rearrangements. Part of the clones is not present; checked against another copy, under half of the missing clones reflect an unresolved V gene, and the others are unexplained. That table gives V, J and clone size, and the DNA gave D and trimming. In all, the sample holds 140,000 to 150,000 clones, and 75% to 90% of those were seen once. Just over 4.5% of the sample is in the top ten clones.

Relative to germline, V is 1 base shorter and J is 0 bases shorter, with 8 bases between their ends. From the germline V gene (reference sequence), CDR1 is SGHNT and CDR2 is YYREEE. The CDR3 contains 14 residues, cysteine and phenylalanine counted. Kept here is only the CDR3 DNA, which spans 42 bases and is read in frame from base 1. The data were taken from a study of cytomegalovirus exposure and HLA in healthy donors (TCRdb year 2017). Notes on the research overall: In an earlier analysis of fewer than 750 of the donors, approximately 300 Gb of sequence data and 117 million unique TCR beta sequences from 150 million to 200 million T cells were reported. Among over 350 genotyped donors of the cohort, an average of around 240,000 unique TCR beta nucleotide sequences were sequenced per donor, roughly 20% of them non-productive. The later analysis used no new phenotypic data to find candidate immune exposures, relying instead on TCR beta sequences and their occurrence across donors. Every discovery cohort repertoire had been produced on one sequencing platform. The study was designed to test whether signatures of past pathogen exposure could be identified by cataloging public T cell receptors. HLA typing included class I and class II loci at four-digit resolution. A separate validation cohort of about 110 different subjects was used in addition to the 666-subject first cohort. To decide whether each TCR beta V gene segment behaved as functional or pseudogenic, an earlier analysis of some 600 of the donors relied on high-throughput TCR beta sequencing. A later genetic analysis used genome-wide SNP genotypes for 398 of the 666 donors, treating that subset as a discovery cohort. To predict cytomegalovirus infection status, the study combined high-throughput TCR immunosequencing, statistical association of individual TCRs with disease status, and machine learning. Typing coverage differed by locus: A, B, C, DRB1 and DQB1 were typed in about 629-640 donors, DQA1 in 500 to 550, DPA1 in nearly 610, and DPB1 in 450 to 480. Donor age, sex, ethnicity and CMV serostatus were compiled alongside the repertoire data. Among the roughly 400 genotyped donors, around 81% belonged to the genetic ancestry cluster associated with self-reported Caucasian donors. In a later analysis, previously published TCR beta repertoires from about 670 donors were re-analyzed and high-resolution HLA genotyping was added so that TCR occurrence patterns could be studied. The study profiled the T cell repertoires of about 720 subjects by immunosequencing and related them to cytomegalovirus serostatus. An early release that covered around 590 HLA-typed donors contained about 290 gigabases of sequencing data and 70 million to 100 million unique TCR sequences. Because of strong linkage in the cohort, a few DR-DQ haplotypes were treated as single units for association and clustering.

General study outcomes and caveats: Linkage disequilibrium might explain the correlated functional status among segregating V segments, but an unknown experimental factor could not be excluded. In vitro tests confirmed that a few of the cytomegalovirus-associated TCR beta chains recognize cytomegalovirus antigens. V-gene and J-gene trimming of TCR beta chains was associated with a missense DCLRE1C variant in a later genetic analysis, and the association was replicated in an independent cohort. In a later analysis, several top co-occurrence clusters were reported to appear linked to parvovirus B19, influenza, CMV and Epstein-Barr virus. Most CMV-associated TCR beta chains appeared to be HLA-restricted in a later analysis, and the HLA associations seemed to be driven largely by CMV exposure. The only immune exposure information available for the cohort was CMV serostatus. HLA typing was unavailable for some donors at each locus, so association tests used only the typed subset. A later genetic analysis reported fewer N-insertions in productive TCRs among donors in an Asian-associated ancestry cluster than the roughly 620-donor mean. Most TCR sequences were observed very rarely across donors, whereas some public TCRs were present in many individuals. A group of highly shared sequence variants was considered likely to be a technical artifact of the sequencing pipeline. Roughly 17 rarely observed V segments, including chromosome 9 orphons, were excluded from the earlier analysis of about 600 of the donors because counts were too low. The authors suggested that the approach could potentially be generalized to other disease states and immunological phenotypes. Some IMGT-functional V segments, including TRBV6-2 and TRBV6-3, could not be distinguished by the 87-base-pair reads and were therefore excluded. Strong co-occurrence of HLA alleles, especially DR and DQ, made assigning TCR associations to individual alleles difficult. A further reported finding was that TCR beta sequences accurately predicted the HLA-A and HLA-B alleles for most subjects in the first cohort. The presence/absence analyses assumed that sequencing depth was roughly uniform across donors, and that assumption may not be true. The classifier was reported to diagnose cytomegalovirus status with high specificity and sensitivity in both the original cohort and the validation cohort. In a later analysis, TCR association rates were found to vary across HLA loci, with the most associated TCRs seen for DRB1 alleles and the fewest for HLA-C alleles. At a false discovery rate of 0.05, a later analysis linked under 20,000 TCR beta sequences to specific HLA alleles. Compared with equally common non-associated chains, HLA-associated TCR beta chains in a later analysis were more clonally expanded and had lower generation probabilities. In this cohort, only TCR beta chains were sequenced, and detectable features were limited by the absence of alpha or paired-chain data. The study listed 164 TCR beta chains as associated with cytomegalovirus. Broadly in line with IMGT annotations, most TCR beta V segments showed up in productive rearrangements about 87% or about 30% of the time in an earlier analysis of some 590 of the donors.

In total, just over 650 healthy bone marrow donors made up the cohort. Cohort members were all nominally healthy when sampled, although unrecorded immune exposures were likely present. The donor tested CMV seronegative, placing the donor among the 352 seronegative members of the cohort. Every donor gave a peripheral blood sample, and the peripheral blood mononuclear cells from that sample were used for TCR beta sequencing. Genomic DNA was extracted from the blood cell samples with the Qiagen DNeasy Blood Extraction Kit. The sequenced material came from PBMCs. This receptor was identified in a man aged 35 to 55 in good health and CMV-seronegative. The chain is encoded by TRBV5-4 joined to TRBJ2-7; the D gene assignment is ambiguous. The DNA sequence is as follows: TGTGCCAGCAGCTTGAAGCATAGCTCCTACGAGCAGTACTTC. Its translation reads: CASSLKHSSYEQYF.